The rows below give T cell receptor beta chains drawn from one sample of a study of shared clonotypes between healthy human individuals. Profiling relied on immunoSEQ multiplex PCR, and the TCRdb table lists in-frame clones only, not all of them. Counted here are more than 1 million clones, more than 75% occurring once; the ten biggest clones make up 0.5% to 0.6%. Material: memory CD4+ T cells from PBMCs. All receptors derive from a man aged 18 to 30 in good health. Some clones in this sample may be carry-over from other donors' samples. Both conserved end residues are part of each CDR3. A D gene is named only where the DNA matches it firmly. Clone sizes are given selectively: once, few, many, or a class where the clone is expanded.

TRBJ2-1 TRBD1 . TRBV4-1 CASSQQEPGPGGFYEQFF TGCGCCAGCAGCCAACAAGAGCCCGGGCCAGGGGGTTTCTATGAGCAGTTCTTC
TRBJ1-3 TRBD1 once TRBV7-2 CASSLARQGSGNTIYF TGTGCCAGCAGCTTAGCCCGACAGGGATCTGGAAACACCATATATTTT
TRBJ2-5 . . TRBV5-6 CASSSIGIQETQYF TGTGCCAGCAGCTCTATCGGGATACAAGAGACCCAGTACTTC
TRBJ2-7 . few TRBV18 CASSPNGGAYEQYF TGTGCCAGCTCACCGAACGGAGGCGCCTACGAGCAGTACTTC
TRBJ2-1 . . TRBV18 CASSPERLAFRNEQFF TGTGCCAGCTCACCAGAACGCCTAGCTTTTAGGAATGAGCAGTTCTTC
TRBJ1-2 . . TRBV4-1 CASSQEGGAGVYGYTF TGCGCCAGCAGCCAAGAAGGTGGAGCGGGGGTCTATGGCTACACCTTC
TRBJ2-5 . . TRBV9 CASSPREQEETQYF TGTGCCAGCAGCCCACGGGAGCAGGAGGAGACCCAGTACTTC
TRBJ2-5 . . TRBV2 CASSYERVQETQYF TGTGCCAGCAGTTATGAGCGGGTACAAGAGACCCAGTACTTC
TRBJ1-1 . . TRBV7-9 CASSSRDGPWSTEAFF TGTGCCAGCAGCTCCCGGGACGGCCCCTGGAGCACTGAAGCTTTCTTT
TRBJ2-3 . once TRBV11-1 CASSPGLLYTDTQYF TGTGCCAGCAGCCCGGGACTTCTGTACACAGATACGCAGTATTTT
TRBJ1-1 . few TRBV30 CAWTRDMNTEAFF TGTGCCTGGACTCGGGATATGAACACTGAAGCTTTCTTT
TRBJ2-7 TRBD2 . TRBV5-1 CASATSGSSYEQYF TGCGCCAGCGCTACTAGCGGCAGCTCCTACGAGCAGTACTTC
TRBJ1-5 . . TRBV6-5 CATRGGNQPQHF TGTGCCACCCGGGGGGGCAATCAGCCCCAGCATTTT
TRBJ2-3 . . TRBV27 CASSLGSGTQYF TGTGCCAGCAGTTTGGGCTCAGGTACGCAGTATTTT
TRBJ2-4 TRBD1 . TRBV11-2 CASSEARTGPKNIQYF TGTGCCAGCAGCGAAGCCCGGACAGGGCCTAAAAACATTCAGTACTTC
TRBJ1-2 TRBD1 . TRBV18 CASSLADRLAGYTF TGTGCCAGCTCACTTGCGGACAGGTTGGCGGGCTACACCTTC
TRBJ2-1 . . TRBV7-2 CASSLIFGGIEYNEQFF TGTGCCAGCAGCTTAATCTTTGGCGGGATAGAATACAATGAGCAGTTCTTC
TRBJ1-5 . . TRBV7-9 CASSLESGAGPNQPQHF TGTGCCAGCAGCTTAGAATCGGGGGCCGGACCCAATCAGCCCCAGCATTTT
TRBJ2-7 . few TRBV2 CASTHSWSYEQYF TGTGCCAGCACCCACAGCTGGAGCTACGAGCAGTACTTC
TRBJ2-4 TRBD1 . TRBV5-8 CASSVHRGTGAKNIQYF TGTGCCAGCAGCGTTCACAGGGGGACAGGGGCCAAAAACATTCAGTACTTC
TRBJ2-7 . . TRBV27 CASSLDSITYEQYF TGTGCCAGCAGTTTAGACAGTATTACCTACGAGCAGTACTTC
TRBJ2-7 TRBD2 . TRBV15 CATSRERTSGIYEQYF TGTGCCACCAGCAGAGAGCGGACTAGCGGGATCTACGAGCAGTACTTC
TRBJ2-2 . once TRBV6-1 CASSEMGQGLGELFF TGTGCCAGCAGTGAAATGGGCCAGGGGTTGGGGGAGCTGTTTTTT
TRBJ1-5 . . TRBV14 CASSQEQFNQPQHF TGTGCCAGCAGCCAAGAACAGTTCAATCAGCCCCAGCATTTT
TRBJ2-1 TRBD2 . TRBV4-1 CASSRGLASYNEQFF TGCGCCAGCAGCCGTGGACTAGCGAGCTACAATGAGCAGTTCTTC
TRBJ2-2 . . TRBV18 CASSRVVAGELFF TGTGCCAGCTCGAGGGTGGTAGCCGGGGAGCTGTTTTTT
TRBJ2-3 . . TRBV12-5 CASGPVGTDTQYF TGTGCTAGTGGCCCGGTGGGCACAGATACGCAGTATTTT
TRBJ2-7 . . TRBV28 CAIIRGDEQYF TGTGCCATCATTAGGGGGGACGAGCAGTACTTC
TRBJ2-7 TRBD1 . TRBV28 CASRTAGTGPREQYF TGTGCCAGCAGAACAGCCGGGACAGGGCCGCGAGAGCAGTACTTC
TRBJ2-2 TRBD1 . TRBV6-1 CASSEAGGDLRLFF TGTGCCAGCAGTGAGGCAGGGGGAGATTTACGGCTGTTTTTT
TRBJ2-3 . once TRBV7-8 CASSLVNTQYF TGTGCCAGCAGCTTAGTAAATACGCAGTATTTT
TRBJ2-1 . . TRBV18 CASSQLDQDNEQFF TGTGCCAGCTCACAACTGGACCAAGACAATGAGCAGTTCTTC
TRBJ2-3 . . TRBV28 CASSPTGSDTQYF TGTGCCAGCAGTCCTACAGGGAGCGATACGCAGTATTTT
TRBJ2-7 TRBD2 . TRBV14 CASSQQTSGRKSF TGTGCCAGCAGCCAACAAACTTCCGGGAGGAAAAGCTTC
TRBJ1-1 . once TRBV28 CASRVDANTEAFF TGTGCCAGCAGGGTCGATGCGAACACTGAAGCTTTCTTT
TRBJ1-1 . many TRBV29-1 CSVCGDTEAFF TGCAGCGTTTGTGGTGACACTGAAGCTTTCTTT
TRBJ2-7 . many TRBV10-2 CASQERGSSYEQYF TGCGCCAGCCAGGAGAGGGGGTCCTCCTACGAGCAGTACTTC
TRBJ1-2 . many TRBV19 CASSIADTLYGYTF TGTGCCAGTAGTATAGCGGACACCCTCTATGGCTACACCTTC
TRBJ1-1 . many TRBV11-2 CASSLQQNTEAFF TGTGCCAGCAGCTTACAACAGAACACTGAAGCTTTCTTT
TRBJ1-1 TRBD1 . TRBV2 CASTGGLEAFF TGTGCCAGTACAGGGGGCCTTGAAGCTTTCTTT
TRBJ2-7 . . TRBV29-1 CSVVRGATYEQYF TGCAGCGTTGTCCGCGGGGCGACCTACGAGCAGTACTTC
TRBJ1-2 TRBD1 . TRBV5-6 CASSSRQGYGYGYTF TGTGCCAGCAGCTCCAGACAGGGGTATGGCTATGGCTACACCTTC
TRBJ1-2 TRBD1 . TRBV7-2 CASSTTGVIMYGYTF TGTGCCAGCAGCACGACAGGGGTTATTATGTATGGCTACACCTTC
TRBJ2-7 TRBD2 . TRBV6-5 CASSRTSGSVYEQYF TGTGCCAGCAGTAGGACTAGCGGGTCAGTCTACGAGCAGTACTTC
TRBJ2-7 . . TRBV14 CASSQVFSTRPYEQYF TGTGCCAGCAGCCAAGTTTTCTCCACCCGCCCATACGAGCAGTACTTC
TRBJ2-3 TRBD1 few TRBV5-1 CASSLQPGQGADTQYF TGCGCCAGCAGCCTCCAACCGGGACAGGGGGCAGATACGCAGTATTTT
TRBJ2-1 . . TRBV6-6 CASSYSHVNEQFF TGTGCCAGCAGTTACTCACATGTTAATGAGCAGTTCTTC
TRBJ1-2 TRBD1 . TRBV25-1 CASSEEIGTGALYGYTF TGTGCCAGCAGTGAAGAAATCGGGACAGGGGCCCTTTATGGCTACACCTTC
TRBJ2-2 . . TRBV5-4 CASSPGLFDTPNTGELFF TGTGCCAGCAGTCCCGGCCTGTTTGACACTCCGAACACCGGGGAGCTGTTTTTT
TRBJ1-3 TRBD1 . TRBV10-3 CASRQGASGNTIYF TGTGCCTCCCGACAGGGGGCGTCCGGAAACACCATATATTTT
TRBJ1-6 . . TRBV28 CASTQTEYNSPLHF TGTGCCAGCACCCAGACCGAGTATAATTCACCCCTCCACTTT
TRBJ2-5 TRBD1 . TRBV6-5 CASSYPGQGGTQYF TGTGCCAGCAGTTATCCGGGACAGGGGGGGACCCAGTACTTC
TRBJ2-7 TRBD2 . TRBV28 CASSLDSGSGNEQYF TGTGCCAGCAGTTTGGACAGCGGGAGCGGGAACGAGCAGTACTTC
TRBJ2-2 . . TRBV7-3 CASRGATGELFF TGTGCCAGCAGAGGTGCCACCGGGGAGCTGTTTTTT
TRBJ1-2 TRBD1 . TRBV5-4 CASSDRSGGYTF TGTGCCAGTTCGGACAGGAGCGGTGGCTACACCTTC
TRBJ1-1 . once TRBV28 CASSLFRAEAFF TGTGCCAGCAGTTTATTTCGAGCTGAAGCTTTCTTT
TRBJ2-6 . few TRBV5-1 CASSDSSGANVLTF TGCGCCAGCAGCGACAGCTCTGGGGCCAACGTCCTGACTTTC
TRBJ1-1 TRBD1 . TRBV6-5 CASSYKGADTEAFF TGTGCCAGCAGTTATAAGGGGGCGGACACTGAAGCTTTCTTT
TRBJ1-4 . . TRBV28 CASSLTPGANEKLFF TGTGCCAGCAGTCTGACCCCGGGGGCTAATGAAAAACTGTTTTTT
TRBJ2-7 . . TRBV27 CASSSYEQYF TGTGCCAGCAGTTCCTACGAGCAGTACTTC